A single T cell receptor beta chain is shown here with its context. Its antigen has not been determined. Base qualities are not at hand, and no much larger clone is one base apart. The sample comes from a study of Ad26.COV2.S vaccination and SARS-CoV-2 variants (dated by TCRdb to the early 2020s). Study-wide context: Vaccine-arm donors were drawn from COV1001, a multicentre, randomized, double-blind, placebo-controlled phase I-IIa trial of Ad26.COV2.S in healthy adults. Trial participants were randomized into five groups of five, in which low-dose or high-dose Ad26.COV2.S was given once or twice, or placebo was given on both occasions. The specificity and breadth of SARS-CoV-2-reactive T cell receptors after Ad26.COV2.S vaccination were assessed by TCRbeta repertoire sequencing. A total of 32 samples were included in the TCR-sequenced set, comprising around 19 Ad26.COV2.S vaccine recipients, 5 placebo recipients and 8 SARS-CoV-2 convalescent individuals. Ad26.COV2.S was administered intramuscularly at 5 x 10^10 or 1 x 10^11 viral particles, either as a single shot or as two shots given 56 days apart. Throughout the experiments and outcome assessment, investigators stayed blinded to trial group allocation.

TCRbeta CDR3 regions were sequenced with the immunoSEQ Assay. After extraction, genomic DNA underwent amplification by bias-controlled multiplex PCR, followed by high-throughput sequencing. In the paper's pipeline: To quantify the absolute abundance of every unique TCRbeta CDR3 region, sequences were collapsed and filtered. T cell fraction was estimated by normalizing TCRbeta template counts to usable DNA, with usable DNA measured through amplification of reference genes found in all nucleated cells. Repertoire TCRs were annotated as SARS-CoV-2-specific when V gene, CDR3 amino acid sequence and J gene were exactly matched to a known reactive TCR set. The reference SARS-CoV-2 TCR set was derived from MIRA and filtered for enrichment in COVID-19-positive ImmuneCODE repertoires, a step that removed public or cross-reactive TCRs. Drawing on the MIRA antigens, annotated TCRs were analysed further at the level of specific ORF or position within ORF. Depth was the summed frequency of annotated unique rearrangements, while breadth was defined as annotated unique rearrangements over total unique productive rearrangements. TCR breadth was compared between groups using two-sided Wilcoxon rank-sum tests. In TCRdb, the immuneACCESS table is reduced to in-frame sequences with V and J assigned. These tables do not hold every clone; where another copy was compared, an unresolved V gene accounts for under half, and the others remain unexplained. The D gene and trimming were derived from the DNA, and the V and J assignments and clone size from that table. This sample gives roughly 300,000 clones in total; 75% to 90% of them show up just once. Jointly, the top ten make up approximately 11% of the sample.

From cysteine to phenylalanine, the CDR3 is 15 amino acids long. This entry keeps only the CDR3 DNA: 45 bases, framed from base 1. The junction shows trimming of 11 bases on V and 5 bases on J, and the gene matches do not reach 15 bases of it. The germline V gene specifies SGHNT as CDR1 and YENEEA as CDR2. The treatment or condition label here, explained by the study, means: about 20 received Ad26.COV2.S at low or high dose, single or two shots; five or six received placebo; per-sample allocation not given. For vaccine and placebo recipients, repertoires were sequenced using samples collected on day 63 after the first injection. In Cohort 1b, about 27 adults aged 18-55 years were enrolled at a single site in Boston, USA, between 29 July and 7 August 2020. Ad26.COV2.S was a replication-incompetent adenovirus type 26 vector that expressed a prefusion-stabilized SARS-CoV-2 spike protein derived from the original Wuhan strain.

General findings and caveats noted by the study authors: The study was not powered to compare responses between vaccine doses or regimens. The authors noted that the TCR breadth and depth analyses may have underestimated total T cell responses. Comparable non-spike TCR breadth was observed between vaccine and placebo recipients, consistent with only spike being contained in the vaccine. Compared with placebo recipients, Ad26.COV2.S recipients showed higher spike-specific TCR breadth (P = 0.0014). After vaccination, substantial breadth of spike-specific CD8+ and CD4+ T cell responses was reported.

In this chain, TRBV11-3 is recombined with TRBJ2-5, and 9 bases in between align with TRBD1. Sequenced here: peripheral blood, sampled in a trial of Ad26.COV2.S vaccine versus placebo. The sequence derives from a person aged 18-60 years who received the Ad26.COV2.S COVID-19 vaccine or a placebo. The DNA sequence reads TGTGCCCCAACGCCGAGACAGGGGGTCCAGGAGACCCAGTACTTC. Its translation reads: CAPTPRQGVQETQYF.